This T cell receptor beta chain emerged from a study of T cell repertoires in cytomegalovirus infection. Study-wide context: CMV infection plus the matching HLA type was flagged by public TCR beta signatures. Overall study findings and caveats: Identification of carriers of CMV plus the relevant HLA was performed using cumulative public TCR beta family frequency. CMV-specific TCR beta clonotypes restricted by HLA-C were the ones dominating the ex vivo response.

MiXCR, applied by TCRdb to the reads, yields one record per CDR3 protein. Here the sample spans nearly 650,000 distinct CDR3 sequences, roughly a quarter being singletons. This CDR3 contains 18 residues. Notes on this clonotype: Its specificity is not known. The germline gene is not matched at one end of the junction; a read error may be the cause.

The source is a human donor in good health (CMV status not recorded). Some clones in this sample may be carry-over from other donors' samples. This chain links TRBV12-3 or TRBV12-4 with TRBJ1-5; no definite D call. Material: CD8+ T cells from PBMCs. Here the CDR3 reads CANSFSSNRKNSNQPQHF. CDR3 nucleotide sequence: TGTGCCAACAGTTTCTCGTCCAATCGGAAGAATAGCAATCAGCCCCAGCATTTT.